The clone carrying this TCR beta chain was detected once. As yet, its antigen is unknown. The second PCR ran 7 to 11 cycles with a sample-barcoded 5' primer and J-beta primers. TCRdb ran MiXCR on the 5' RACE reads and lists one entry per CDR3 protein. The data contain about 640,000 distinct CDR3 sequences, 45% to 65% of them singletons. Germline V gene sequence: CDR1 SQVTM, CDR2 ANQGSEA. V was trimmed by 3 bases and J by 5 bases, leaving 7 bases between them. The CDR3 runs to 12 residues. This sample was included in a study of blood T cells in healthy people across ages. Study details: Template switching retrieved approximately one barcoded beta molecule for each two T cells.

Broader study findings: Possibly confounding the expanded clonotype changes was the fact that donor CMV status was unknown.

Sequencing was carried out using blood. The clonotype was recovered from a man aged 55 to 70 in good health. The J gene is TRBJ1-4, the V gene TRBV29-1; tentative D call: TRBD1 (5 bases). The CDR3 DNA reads TGCAGCGTTGACCCAGGGAATGAAAAACTGTTTTTT. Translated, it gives CSVDPGNEKLFF.